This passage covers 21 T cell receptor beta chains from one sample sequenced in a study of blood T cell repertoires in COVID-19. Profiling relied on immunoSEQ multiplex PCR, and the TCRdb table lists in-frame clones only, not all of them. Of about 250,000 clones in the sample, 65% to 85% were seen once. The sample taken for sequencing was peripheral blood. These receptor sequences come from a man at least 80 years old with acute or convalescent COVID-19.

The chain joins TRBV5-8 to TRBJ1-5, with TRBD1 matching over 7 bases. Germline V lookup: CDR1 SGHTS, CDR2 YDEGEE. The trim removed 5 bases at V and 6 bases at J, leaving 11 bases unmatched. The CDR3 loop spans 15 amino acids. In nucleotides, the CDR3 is TGTGCCAGCAGGCCAACAGGGGATACGCGTCAGCCCCAGCATTTT. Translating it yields CASRPTGDTRQPQHF.

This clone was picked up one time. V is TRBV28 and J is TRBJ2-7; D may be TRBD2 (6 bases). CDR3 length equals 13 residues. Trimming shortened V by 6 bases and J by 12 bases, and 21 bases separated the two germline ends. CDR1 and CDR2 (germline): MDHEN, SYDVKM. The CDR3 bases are TGTGCCAGCAGCCCGGGGGACCCTCCACAAGGGTACTTC. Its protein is CASSPGDPPQGYF. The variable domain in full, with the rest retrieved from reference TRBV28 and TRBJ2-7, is DVKVTQSSRYLVKRTGEKVFLECVQDMDHENMFWYRQDPGLGLRLIYFSYDVKMKEKGDIPEGYSVSREKKERFSLILESASTNQTSMYLCASSPGDPPQGYFGPGTRLTVT.

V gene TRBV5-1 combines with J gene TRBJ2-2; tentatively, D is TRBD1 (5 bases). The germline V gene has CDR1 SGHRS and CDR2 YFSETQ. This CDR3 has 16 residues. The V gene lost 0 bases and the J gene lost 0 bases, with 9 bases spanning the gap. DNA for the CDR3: TGCGCCAGCAGCTTGGTGGCAGGGACGAACACCGGGGAGCTGTTTTTT. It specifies CASSLVAGTNTGELFF.

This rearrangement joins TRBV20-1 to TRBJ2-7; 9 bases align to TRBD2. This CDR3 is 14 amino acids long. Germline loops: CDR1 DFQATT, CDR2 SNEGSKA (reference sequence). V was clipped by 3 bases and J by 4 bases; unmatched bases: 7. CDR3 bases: TGCAGTGCTAGTAATGTCCTAGCGGGGTACGAGCAGTACTTC. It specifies CSASNVLAGYEQYF.

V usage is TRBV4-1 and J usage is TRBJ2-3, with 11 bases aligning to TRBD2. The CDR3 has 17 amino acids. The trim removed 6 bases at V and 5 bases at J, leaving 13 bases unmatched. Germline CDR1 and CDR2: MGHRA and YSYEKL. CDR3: CASRFEELAGEQDTQYF. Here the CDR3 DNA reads TGCGCCAGCAGGTTCGAGGAACTAGCGGGAGAACAAGATACGCAGTATTTT.

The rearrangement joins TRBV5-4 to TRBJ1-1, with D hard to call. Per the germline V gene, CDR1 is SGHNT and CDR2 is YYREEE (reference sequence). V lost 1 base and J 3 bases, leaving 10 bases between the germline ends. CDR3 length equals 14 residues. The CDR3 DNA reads TGTGCCAGCAGCTTGCTGAGCGGGGACACTGAAGCTTTCTTT. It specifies CASSLLSGDTEAFF.

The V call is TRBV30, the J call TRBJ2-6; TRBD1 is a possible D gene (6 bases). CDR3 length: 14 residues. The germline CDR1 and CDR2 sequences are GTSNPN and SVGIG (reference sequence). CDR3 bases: TGTGTTTCCCAGGGGCGTTCTGGGGCCAACGTCCTGACTTTC. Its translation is CVSQGRSGANVLTF.

The CDR3 reads CASSSSGGNQPQHF. Written as DNA, the CDR3 is TGTGCCAGCAGCTCCTCAGGGGGTAATCAGCCCCAGCATTTT. This chain uses TRBV6-5 with TRBJ1-5; 7 bases are a match to TRBD1. After removal of 6 bases from V and 4 bases from J, the junction contained 6 bases not matched to a gene. This CDR3 comprises 14 residues. Germline V gene lookup returns CDR1 MNHEY and CDR2 SVGAGI.

CDR3 residues: CASSRTGTSQGTDTQYF. CDR3 bases: TGTGCCAGCAGCAGAACCGGGACTAGTCAGGGCACAGATACGCAGTATTTT. V gene TRBV11-2 combines with J gene TRBJ2-3, with 8 bases matching TRBD2. Per germline, CDR1 SGHAT and CDR2 FQNNGV. The CDR3 covers 17 residues. The junction had 11 bases not matched to a gene; V was cut back by 5 bases and J by 1 base.

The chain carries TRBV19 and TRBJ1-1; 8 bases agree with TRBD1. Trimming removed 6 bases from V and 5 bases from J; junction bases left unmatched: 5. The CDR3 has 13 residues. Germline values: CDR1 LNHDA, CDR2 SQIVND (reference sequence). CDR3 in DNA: TGTGCCAGTAGGGGCAGGGGGCAAACTGAAGCTTTCTTT. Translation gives CASRGRGQTEAFF.

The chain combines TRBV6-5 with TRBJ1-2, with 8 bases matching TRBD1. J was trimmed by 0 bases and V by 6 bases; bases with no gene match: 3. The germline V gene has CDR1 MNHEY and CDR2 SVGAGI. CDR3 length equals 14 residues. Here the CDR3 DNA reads TGTGCCAGCAGCTGGACAGGGCCTAACTATGGCTACACCTTC. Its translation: CASSWTGPNYGYTF.

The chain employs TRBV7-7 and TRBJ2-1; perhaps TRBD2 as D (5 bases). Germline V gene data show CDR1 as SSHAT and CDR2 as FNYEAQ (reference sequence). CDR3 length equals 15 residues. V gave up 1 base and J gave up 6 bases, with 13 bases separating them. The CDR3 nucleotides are TGTGCCAGCAGCTTAGAGCTGGCGGGTCTCAATGAGCAGTTCTTC. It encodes CASSLELAGLNEQFF.

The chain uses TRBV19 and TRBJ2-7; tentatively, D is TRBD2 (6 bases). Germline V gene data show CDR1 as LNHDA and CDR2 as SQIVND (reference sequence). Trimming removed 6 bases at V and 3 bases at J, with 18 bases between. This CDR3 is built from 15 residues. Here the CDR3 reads CASRTRREGFYEQYF. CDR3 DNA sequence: TGTGCCAGTAGAACTAGGAGGGAAGGCTTCTACGAGCAGTACTTC.

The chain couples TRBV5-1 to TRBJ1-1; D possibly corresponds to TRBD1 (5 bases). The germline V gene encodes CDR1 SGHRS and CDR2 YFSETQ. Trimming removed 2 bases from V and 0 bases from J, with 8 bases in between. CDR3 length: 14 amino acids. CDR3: CASSFDSLNTEAFF. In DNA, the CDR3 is TGCGCCAGCAGCTTCGACAGCCTGAACACTGAAGCTTTCTTT. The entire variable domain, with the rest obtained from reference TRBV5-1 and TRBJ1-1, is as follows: KAGVTQTPRYLIKTRGQQVTLSCSPISGHRSVSWYQQTPGQGLQFLFEYFSETQRNKGNFPGRFSGRQFSNSRSEMNVSTLELGDSALYLCASSFDSLNTEAFFGQGTRLTVV.

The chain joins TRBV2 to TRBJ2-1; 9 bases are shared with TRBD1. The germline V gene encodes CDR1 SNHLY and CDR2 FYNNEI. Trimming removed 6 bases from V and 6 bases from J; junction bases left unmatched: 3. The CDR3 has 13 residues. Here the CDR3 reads CASRGQGGNEQFF. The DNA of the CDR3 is TGTGCCAGCAGGGGACAGGGCGGCAATGAGCAGTTCTTC.

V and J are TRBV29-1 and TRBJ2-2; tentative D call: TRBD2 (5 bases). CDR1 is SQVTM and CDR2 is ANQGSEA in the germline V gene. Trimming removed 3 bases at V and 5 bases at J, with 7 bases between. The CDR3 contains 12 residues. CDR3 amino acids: CSVDRGTGELFF. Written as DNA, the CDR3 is TGCAGCGTTGATAGAGGGACCGGGGAGCTGTTTTTT.

CDR3 amino acids: CASSPGLAGGEQYF. CDR3 bases: TGTGCCAGTAGTCCGGGGCTAGCGGGAGGCGAGCAGTACTTC. This chain joins TRBV19 and TRBJ2-7; 11 bases are shared with TRBD2. J gave up 6 bases and V 5 bases, and 6 bases lay outside the gene matches. The CDR3 has 14 residues. Per the germline V gene, CDR1 is LNHDA and CDR2 is SQIVND (reference sequence).

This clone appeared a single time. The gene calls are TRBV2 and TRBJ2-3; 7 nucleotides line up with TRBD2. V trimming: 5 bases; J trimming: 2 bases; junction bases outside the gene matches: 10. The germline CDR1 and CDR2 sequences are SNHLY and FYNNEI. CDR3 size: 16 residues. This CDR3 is CASSPRALAVTDTQYF. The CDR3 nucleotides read TGTGCCAGCAGTCCCCGGGCGCTAGCGGTCACAGATACGCAGTATTTT.

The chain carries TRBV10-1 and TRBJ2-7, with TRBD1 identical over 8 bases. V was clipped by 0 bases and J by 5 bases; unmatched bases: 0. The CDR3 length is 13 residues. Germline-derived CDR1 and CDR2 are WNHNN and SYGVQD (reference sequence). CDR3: CASSESTGDEQYF. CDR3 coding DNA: TGCGCCAGCAGTGAGTCGACAGGGGACGAGCAGTACTTC.

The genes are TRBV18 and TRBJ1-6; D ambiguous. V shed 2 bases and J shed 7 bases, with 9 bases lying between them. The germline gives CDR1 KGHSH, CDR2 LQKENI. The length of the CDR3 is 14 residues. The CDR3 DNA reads TGTGCCAGCTCACCAGCGGGCAGAAATTCACCCCTCCACTTT. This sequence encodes CASSPAGRNSPLHF. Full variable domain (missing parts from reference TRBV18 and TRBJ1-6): NAGVMQNPRHLVRRRGQEARLRCSPMKGHSHVYWYRQLPEEGLKFMVYLQKENIIDESGMPKERFSAEFPKEGPSILRIQQVVRGDSAAYFCASSPAGRNSPLHFGNGTRLTVT.

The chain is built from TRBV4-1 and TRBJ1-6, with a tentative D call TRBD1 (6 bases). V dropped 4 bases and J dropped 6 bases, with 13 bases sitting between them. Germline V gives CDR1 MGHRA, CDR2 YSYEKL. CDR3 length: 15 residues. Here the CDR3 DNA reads TGCGCCAGCAGCCTCCAGGGAGGGGGTAATTCACCCCTCCACTTT. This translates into CASSLQGGGNSPLHF.